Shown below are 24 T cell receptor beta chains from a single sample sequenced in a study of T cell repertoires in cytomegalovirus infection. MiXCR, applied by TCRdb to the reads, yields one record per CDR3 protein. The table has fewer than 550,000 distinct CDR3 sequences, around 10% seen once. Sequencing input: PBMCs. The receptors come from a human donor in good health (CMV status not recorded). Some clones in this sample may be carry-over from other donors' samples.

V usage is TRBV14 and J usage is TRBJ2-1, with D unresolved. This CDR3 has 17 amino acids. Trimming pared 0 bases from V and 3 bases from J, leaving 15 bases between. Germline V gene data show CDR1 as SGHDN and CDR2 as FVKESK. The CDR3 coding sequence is TGTGCCAGCAGCCAAGAAGGCAGCCATCCCTACTACAATGAGCAGTTCTTC. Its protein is CASSQEGSHPYYNEQFF.

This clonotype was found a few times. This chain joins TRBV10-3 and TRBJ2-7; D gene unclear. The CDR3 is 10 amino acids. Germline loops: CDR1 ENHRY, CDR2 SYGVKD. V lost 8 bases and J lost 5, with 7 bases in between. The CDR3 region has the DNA TGTGCCATCGGTGCCAACGAGCAGTACTTC. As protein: CAIGANEQYF.

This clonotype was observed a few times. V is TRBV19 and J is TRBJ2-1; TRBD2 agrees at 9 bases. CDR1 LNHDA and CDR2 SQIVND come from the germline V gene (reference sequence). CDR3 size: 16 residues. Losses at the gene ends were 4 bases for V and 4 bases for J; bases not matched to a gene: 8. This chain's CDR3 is CASSTSGLASYNEQFF. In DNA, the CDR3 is TGTGCCAGTAGTACCTCTGGACTAGCGTCTTACAATGAGCAGTTCTTC.

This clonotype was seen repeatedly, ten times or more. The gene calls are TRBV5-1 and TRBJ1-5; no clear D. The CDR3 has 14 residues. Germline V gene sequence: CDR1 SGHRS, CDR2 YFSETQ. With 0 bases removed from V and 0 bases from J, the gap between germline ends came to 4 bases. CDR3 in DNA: TGCGCCAGCAGCTTGGAGAATAGCAATCAGCCCCAGCATTTT. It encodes CASSLENSNQPQHF.

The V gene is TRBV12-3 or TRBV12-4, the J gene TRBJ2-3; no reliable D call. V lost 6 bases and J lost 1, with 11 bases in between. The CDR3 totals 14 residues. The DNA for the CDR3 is TGTGCCAGCAGGCCCAGCTGGGGCACAGATACGCAGTATTTT. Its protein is CASRPSWGTDTQYF.

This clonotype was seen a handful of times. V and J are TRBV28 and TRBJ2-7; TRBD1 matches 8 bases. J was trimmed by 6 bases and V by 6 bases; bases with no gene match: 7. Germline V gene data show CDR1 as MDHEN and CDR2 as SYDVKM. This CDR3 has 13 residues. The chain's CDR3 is CASRGQDGTEQYF. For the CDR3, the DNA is TGTGCCAGCAGGGGACAGGACGGAACCGAGCAGTACTTC.

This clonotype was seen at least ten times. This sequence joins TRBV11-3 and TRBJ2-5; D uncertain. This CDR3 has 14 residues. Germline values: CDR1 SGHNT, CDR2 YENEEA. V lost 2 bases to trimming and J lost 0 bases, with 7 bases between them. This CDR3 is CASSLSGHQETQYF. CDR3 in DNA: TGTGCCAGCAGCTTATCAGGACACCAAGAGACCCAGTACTTC. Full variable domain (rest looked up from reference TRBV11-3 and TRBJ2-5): EAGVVQSPRYKIIEKKQPVAFWCNPISGHNTLYWYLQNLGQGPELLIRYENEEAVDDSQLPKDRFSAERLKGVDSTLKIQPAELGDSAVYLCASSLSGHQETQYFGPGTRLLVL.

CDR3 DNA sequence: TGTGCCACCAGCAGAGACCTTTGGGGTGAGCAGTTCTTC. Protein: CATSRDLWGEQFF. The rearrangement joins TRBV15 to TRBJ2-1; D remains ambiguous. The ends were cut back, 0 bases at V and 9 bases at J, with 9 bases in the middle. The CDR3 runs to 13 residues. Germline V CDR1 and CDR2: LNHNV, YYDKDF (reference sequence).

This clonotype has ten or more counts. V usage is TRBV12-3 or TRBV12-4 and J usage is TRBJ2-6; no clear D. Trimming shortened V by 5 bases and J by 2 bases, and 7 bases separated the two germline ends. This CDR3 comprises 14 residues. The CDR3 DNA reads TGTGCCAGCAGTCGAGCGCCTGGGGCCAACGTCCTGACTTTC. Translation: CASSRAPGANVLTF.

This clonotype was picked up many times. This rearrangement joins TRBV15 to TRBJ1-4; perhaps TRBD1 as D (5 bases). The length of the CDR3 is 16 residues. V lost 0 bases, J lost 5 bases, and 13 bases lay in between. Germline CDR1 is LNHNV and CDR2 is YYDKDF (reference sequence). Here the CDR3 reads CATSRDFGRENEKLFF. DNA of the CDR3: TGTGCCACCAGCAGAGATTTCGGCAGGGAGAATGAAAAACTGTTTTTT.

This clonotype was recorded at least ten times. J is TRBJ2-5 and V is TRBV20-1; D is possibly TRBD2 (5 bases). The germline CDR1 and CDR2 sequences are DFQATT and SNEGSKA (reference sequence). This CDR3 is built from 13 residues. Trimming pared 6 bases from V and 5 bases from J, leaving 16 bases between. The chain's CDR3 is CSAQRPSMETQYF. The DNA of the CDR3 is TGCAGTGCCCAGAGGCCTAGCATGGAGACCCAGTACTTC.

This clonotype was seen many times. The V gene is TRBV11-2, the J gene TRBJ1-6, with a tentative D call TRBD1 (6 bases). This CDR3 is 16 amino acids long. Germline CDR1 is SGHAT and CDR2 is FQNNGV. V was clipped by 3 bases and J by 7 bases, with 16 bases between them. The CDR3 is CASSFGRGNMNSPLHF. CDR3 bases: TGTGCCAGCAGCTTTGGGAGGGGGAACATGAATTCACCCCTCCACTTT.

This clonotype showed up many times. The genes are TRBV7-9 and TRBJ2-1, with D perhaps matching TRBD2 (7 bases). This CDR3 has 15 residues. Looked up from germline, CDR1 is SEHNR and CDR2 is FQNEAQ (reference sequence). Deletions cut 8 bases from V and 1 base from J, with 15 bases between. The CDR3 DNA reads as TGTGCCAGCGTTCCCCGGGGGGCGTCCTACAATGAGCAGTTCTTC. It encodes CASVPRGASYNEQFF. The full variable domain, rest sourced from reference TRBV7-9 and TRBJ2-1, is DTGVSQNPRHKITKRGQNVTFRCDPISEHNRLYWYRQTLGQGPEFLTYFQNEAQLEKSRLLSDRFSAERPKGSFSTLEIQRTEQGDSAMYLCASVPRGASYNEQFFGPGTRLTVL.

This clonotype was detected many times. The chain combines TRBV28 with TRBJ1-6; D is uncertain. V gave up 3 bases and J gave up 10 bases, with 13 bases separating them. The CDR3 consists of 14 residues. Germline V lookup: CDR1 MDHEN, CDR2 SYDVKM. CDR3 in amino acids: CASSLNKVRSPLHF. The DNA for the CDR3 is TGTGCCAGCAGTTTGAACAAAGTAAGGTCACCCCTCCACTTT.

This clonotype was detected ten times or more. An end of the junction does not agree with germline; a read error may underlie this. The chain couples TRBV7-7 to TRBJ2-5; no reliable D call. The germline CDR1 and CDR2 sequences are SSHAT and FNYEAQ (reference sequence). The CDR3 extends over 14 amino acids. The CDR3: CASSPIVGSETQYF. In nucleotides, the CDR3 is TGTGCTAGCAGCCCCATTGTGGGTTCAGAGACCCAGTACTTC.

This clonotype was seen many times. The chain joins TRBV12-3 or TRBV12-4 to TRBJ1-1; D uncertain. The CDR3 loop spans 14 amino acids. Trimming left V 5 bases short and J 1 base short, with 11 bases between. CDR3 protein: CASSHGGENTEAFF. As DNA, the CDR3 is TGTGCCAGCAGTCACGGTGGAGAGAACACTGAAGCTTTCTTT.

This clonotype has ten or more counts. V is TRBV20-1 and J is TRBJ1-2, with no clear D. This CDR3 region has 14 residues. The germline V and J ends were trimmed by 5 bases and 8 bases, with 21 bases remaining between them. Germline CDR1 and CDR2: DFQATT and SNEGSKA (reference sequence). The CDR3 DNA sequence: TGCAGTGCTGGAAGAGGACGGCGAGAGAGGGGCTACACCTTC. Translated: CSAGRGRRERGYTF.

CDR3 bases: TGCAGTGCTAGTCGGCAGAACGAAGCTTTCTTT. The encoded protein is CSASRQNEAFF. This sequence joins TRBV20-1 and TRBJ1-1; D gene uncertain. V shed 3 bases and J shed 8 bases, with 10 bases lying between them. Germline lookup yields CDR1 DFQATT and CDR2 SNEGSKA (reference sequence). The CDR3 sequence is 11 residues long.

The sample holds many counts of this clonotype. The CDR3 DNA reads as TGCGCCAGCAGCCCAGGGGGCGATGGCTATGGCTACACCTTC. Encoded protein: CASSPGGDGYGYTF. The genes are TRBV5-1 and TRBJ1-2; 8 positions match TRBD1. CDR1 SGHRS and CDR2 YFSETQ come from the germline V gene. The CDR3 has 14 amino acids. V dropped 4 bases and J dropped 4; count of bases not matched to a gene: 6.

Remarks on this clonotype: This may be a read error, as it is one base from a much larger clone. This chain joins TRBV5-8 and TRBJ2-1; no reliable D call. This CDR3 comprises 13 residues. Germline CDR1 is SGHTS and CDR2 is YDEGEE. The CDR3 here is CASGLTQNNEQFF. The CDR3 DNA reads TGTGCCAGCGGCTTGACCCAGAACAATGAGCAGTTCTTC.

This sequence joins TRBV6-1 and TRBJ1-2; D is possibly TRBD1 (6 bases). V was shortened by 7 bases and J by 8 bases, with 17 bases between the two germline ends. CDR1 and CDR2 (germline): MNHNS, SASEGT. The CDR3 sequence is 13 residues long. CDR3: CASNLQGDLGYTF. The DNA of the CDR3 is TGTGCCAGCAACTTACAGGGAGATCTGGGCTACACCTTC.

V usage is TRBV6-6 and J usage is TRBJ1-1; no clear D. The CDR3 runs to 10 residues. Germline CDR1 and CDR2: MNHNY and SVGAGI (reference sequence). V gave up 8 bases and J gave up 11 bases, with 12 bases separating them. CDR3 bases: TGTGCCAGCCGCGACGGCCCGGCTTTCTTT. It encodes CASRDGPAFF.

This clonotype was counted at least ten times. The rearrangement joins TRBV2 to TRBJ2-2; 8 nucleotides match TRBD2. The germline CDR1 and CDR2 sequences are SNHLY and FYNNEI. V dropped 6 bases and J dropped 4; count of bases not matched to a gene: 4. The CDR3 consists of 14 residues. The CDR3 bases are TGTGCCAGCAGGAGACTAGCGAGCACCGGGGAGCTGTTTTTT. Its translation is CASRRLASTGELFF.

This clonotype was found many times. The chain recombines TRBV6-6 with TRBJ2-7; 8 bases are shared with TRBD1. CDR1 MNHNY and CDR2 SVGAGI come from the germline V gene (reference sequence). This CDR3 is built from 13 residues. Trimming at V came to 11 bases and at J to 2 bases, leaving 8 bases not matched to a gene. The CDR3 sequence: CAGSGQGPYEQYF. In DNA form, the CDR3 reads TGTGCCGGCTCTGGACAGGGTCCCTACGAGCAGTACTTC.